This T cell receptor (beta chain) was sequenced for a study of T cell repertoires in cytomegalovirus infection. For the study at large: CMV infection plus the matching HLA type was flagged by public TCR beta signatures.

The CDR3 spans 14 residues. Losses at the gene ends were 7 bases for V and 5 bases for J; bases not matched to a gene: 12. Germline V lookup: CDR1 DFQATT, CDR2 SNEGSKA (reference sequence). This clonotype was seen many times. The antigen remains undetermined. Overall study results and limits: Totalled public TCR beta family frequency picked out people who carried CMV plus the relevant HLA.

MiXCR was run by TCRdb on the reads, yielding one entry per CDR3 protein. The data show 490,000 or so distinct CDR3 sequences, roughly 10% seen once. The specimen was PBMCs. This clonotype originated in a human donor in good health (CMV status not recorded). Some clones in this sample may be carry-over from other donors' samples. The chain carries TRBV20-1 and TRBJ2-7; 9 nucleotides match TRBD2. CDR3 sequence reads: CSVPHAGGPDEQYF. The DNA for the CDR3 is TGCAGTGTTCCCCACGCGGGAGGGCCCGACGAGCAGTACTTC.